This T cell receptor beta chain was obtained from a study of immune evolution from preneoplasia to lung adenocarcinoma. Study results and caveats: Later-stage lesions seemingly showed higher T cell density and diversity than normal lung. Normal lung had the highest top T cell clone frequencies.

Resections took place in Japan or China from the mid-2010s to the late 2010s. The germline V gene encodes CDR1 MNHEY and CDR2 SVGAGI. Trimming pared 8 bases from V and 2 bases from J, leaving 10 bases between. The CDR3 is 13 residues long. Sequencing was performed with immunoSEQ multiplex PCR; in TCRdb, only in-frame clones are kept and a portion is missing. The sample lists a few thousand clones, approximately 91% seen once, with about 3% in the top ten. To note about this clone: The antigen remains unidentified.

The sample comprised FFPE invasive lung adenocarcinoma tissue. The rearrangement links TRBV6-5 to TRBJ1-3; D is uncertain. The receptor's source is a person between 50 and 60 years old with lung adenocarcinoma. CDR3 loop: CASLTETGNTIYF. CDR3 coding DNA: TGTGCCAGCTTAACGGAGACTGGAAACACCATATATTTT.